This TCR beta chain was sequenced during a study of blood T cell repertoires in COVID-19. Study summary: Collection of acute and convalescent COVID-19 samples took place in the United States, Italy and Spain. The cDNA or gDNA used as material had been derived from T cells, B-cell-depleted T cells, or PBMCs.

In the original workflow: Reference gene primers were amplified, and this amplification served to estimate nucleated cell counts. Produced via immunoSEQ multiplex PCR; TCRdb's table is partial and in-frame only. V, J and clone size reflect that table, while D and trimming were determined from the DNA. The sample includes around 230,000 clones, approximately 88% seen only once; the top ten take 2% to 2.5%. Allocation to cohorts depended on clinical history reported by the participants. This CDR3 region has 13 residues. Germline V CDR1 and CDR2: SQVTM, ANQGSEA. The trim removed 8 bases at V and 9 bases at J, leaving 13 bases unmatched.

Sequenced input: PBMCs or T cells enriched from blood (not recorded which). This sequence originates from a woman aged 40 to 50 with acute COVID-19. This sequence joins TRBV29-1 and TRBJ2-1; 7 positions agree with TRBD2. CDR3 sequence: CSSRRGGAVEQFF. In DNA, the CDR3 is TGCAGCTCCCGACGGGGAGGGGCAGTTGAGCAGTTCTTC.